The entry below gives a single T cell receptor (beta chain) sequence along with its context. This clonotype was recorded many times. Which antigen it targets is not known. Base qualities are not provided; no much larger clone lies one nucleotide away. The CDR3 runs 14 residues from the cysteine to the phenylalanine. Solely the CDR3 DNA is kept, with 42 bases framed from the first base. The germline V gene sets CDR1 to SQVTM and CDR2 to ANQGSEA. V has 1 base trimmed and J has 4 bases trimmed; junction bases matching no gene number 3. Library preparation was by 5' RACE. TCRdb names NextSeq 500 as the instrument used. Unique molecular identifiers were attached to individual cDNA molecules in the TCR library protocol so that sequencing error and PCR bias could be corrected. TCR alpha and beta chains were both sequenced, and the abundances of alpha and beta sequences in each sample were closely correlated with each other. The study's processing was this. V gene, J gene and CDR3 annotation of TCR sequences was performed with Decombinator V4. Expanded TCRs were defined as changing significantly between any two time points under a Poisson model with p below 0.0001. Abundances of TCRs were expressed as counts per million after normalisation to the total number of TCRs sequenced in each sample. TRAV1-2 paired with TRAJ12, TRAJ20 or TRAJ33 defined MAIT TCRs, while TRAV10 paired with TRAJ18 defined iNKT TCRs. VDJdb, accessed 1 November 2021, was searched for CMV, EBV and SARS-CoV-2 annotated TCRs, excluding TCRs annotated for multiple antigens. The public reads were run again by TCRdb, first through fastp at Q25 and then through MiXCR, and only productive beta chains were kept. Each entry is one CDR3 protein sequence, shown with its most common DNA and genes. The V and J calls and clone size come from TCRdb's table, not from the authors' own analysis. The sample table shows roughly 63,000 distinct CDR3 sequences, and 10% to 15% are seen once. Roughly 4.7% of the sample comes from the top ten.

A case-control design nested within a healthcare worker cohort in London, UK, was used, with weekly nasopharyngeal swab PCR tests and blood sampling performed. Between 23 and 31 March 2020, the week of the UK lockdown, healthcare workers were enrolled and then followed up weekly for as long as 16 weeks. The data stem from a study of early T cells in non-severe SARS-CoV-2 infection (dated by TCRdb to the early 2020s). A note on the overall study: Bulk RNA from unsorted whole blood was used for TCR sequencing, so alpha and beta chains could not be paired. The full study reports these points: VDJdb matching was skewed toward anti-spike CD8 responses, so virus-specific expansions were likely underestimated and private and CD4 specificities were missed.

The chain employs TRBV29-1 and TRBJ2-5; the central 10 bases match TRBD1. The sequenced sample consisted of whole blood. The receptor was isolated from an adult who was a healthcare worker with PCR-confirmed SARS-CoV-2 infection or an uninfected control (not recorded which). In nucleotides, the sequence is TGCAGCGTTGAAGTCCGGGACAGGGGAGAGACCCAGTACTTC. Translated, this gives CSVEVRDRGETQYF.